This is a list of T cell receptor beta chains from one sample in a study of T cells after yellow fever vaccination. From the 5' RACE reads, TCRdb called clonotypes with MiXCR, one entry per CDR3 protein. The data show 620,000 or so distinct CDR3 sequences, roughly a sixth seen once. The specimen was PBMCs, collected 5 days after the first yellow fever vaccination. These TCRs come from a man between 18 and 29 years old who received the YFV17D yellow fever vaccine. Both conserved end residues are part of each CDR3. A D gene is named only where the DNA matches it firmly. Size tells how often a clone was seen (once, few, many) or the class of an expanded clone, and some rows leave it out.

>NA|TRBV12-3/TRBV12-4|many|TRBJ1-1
CASRGDTSNTEAFF
TGTGCCAGCAGAGGGGACACCTCGAACACTGAAGCTTTCTTT
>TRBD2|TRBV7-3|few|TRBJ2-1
CASSPWTSRRSEQFF
TGTGCCAGCAGCCCCTGGACTAGCAGGAGATCTGAGCAGTTCTTC
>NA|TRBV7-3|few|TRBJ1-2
CASSLDRQDYGYTF
TGTGCCAGCAGCTTAGATCGGCAAGACTATGGCTACACCTTC
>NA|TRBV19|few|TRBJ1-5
CASTLGQFGETQPQHF
TGTGCCAGTACCCTAGGACAATTCGGGGAAACGCAGCCCCAGCATTTT
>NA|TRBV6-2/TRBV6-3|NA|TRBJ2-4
CACHESSKNIQYF
TGTGCCTGTCATGAGTCATCCAAAAACATTCAGTACTTC
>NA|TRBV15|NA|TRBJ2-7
CATSRDLGDSYEQYF
TGTGCCACCAGCAGAGATCTGGGGGATTCCTACGAGCAGTACTTC
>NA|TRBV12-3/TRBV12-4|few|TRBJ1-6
CASSLLGPGNSPLHF
TGTGCCAGCAGCCTTTTGGGACCCGGTAATTCACCCCTCCACTTT
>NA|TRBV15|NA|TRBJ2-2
CATSRGGTGRAGELFF
TGTGCCACCAGCAGAGGAGGAACAGGGAGAGCCGGGGAGCTGTTTTTT
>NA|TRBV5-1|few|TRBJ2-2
CASSSNQGTGELFF
TGCGCCAGCAGCTCAAATCAGGGGACCGGGGAGCTGTTTTTT
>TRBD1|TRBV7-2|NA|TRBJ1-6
CASSLFRGPNSPLHF
TGTGCCAGCAGCTTATTCAGGGGGCCTAATTCACCCCTCCACTTT
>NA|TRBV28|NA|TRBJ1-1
CASSPLDREAFF
TGTGCCAGCAGCCCCCTAGACAGGGAAGCTTTCTTT
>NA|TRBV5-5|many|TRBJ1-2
CASSLVWTSYGYTF
TGTGCCAGCAGCTTAGTTTGGACGAGCTATGGCTACACCTTC
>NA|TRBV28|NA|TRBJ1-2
CASSLSPANYGYTF
TGTGCCAGCAGTTTAAGCCCGGCAAACTATGGCTACACCTTC
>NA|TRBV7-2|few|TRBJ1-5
CASSPVEWGGQPQHF
TGTGCCAGCAGCCCGGTGGAGTGGGGCGGTCAGCCCCAGCATTTT
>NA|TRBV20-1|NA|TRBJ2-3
CSARGTPPRGTDTQYF
TGCAGTGCTAGGGGTACTCCCCCCCGAGGCACAGATACGCAGTATTTT